The rows below give T cell receptor beta chains drawn from one sample of a study of blood T cell repertoires in COVID-19. Data came from immunoSEQ multiplex PCR; TCRdb stores just in-frame clones and leaves some out. The sample includes 150,000 to 200,000 clones, approximately 80% seen only once; the top ten take around 10%. The sequenced material came from peripheral blood. These receptor sequences come from a woman older than 75 with COVID-19, enrolled during active disease. The CDR3 runs from the conserved cysteine through the conserved F or W.

j_call: TRBJ2-5; v_call: TRBV7-9; cdr3_aa: CASSDLGVETQYF
j_call: TRBJ1-2; v_call: TRBV4-3; cdr3_aa: CASSQDRGGSDFYGYTF
j_call: TRBJ2-3; v_call: TRBV3-1/TRBV3-2; cdr3_aa: CASSHGLAEDTQYF
j_call: TRBJ1-1; v_call: TRBV7-9; cdr3_aa: CASSPDAGFTEAFF
j_call: TRBJ2-2; v_call: TRBV19; cdr3_aa: CASSMTGAGELFF
j_call: TRBJ1-2; v_call: TRBV24-1; cdr3_aa: CATSDWDSYGYTF
j_call: TRBJ2-1; v_call: TRBV11-2; cdr3_aa: CASSSLAGGPNEQFF
j_call: TRBJ1-1; v_call: TRBV3-1/TRBV3-2; cdr3_aa: CASSQFRQMNTEAFF
j_call: TRBJ2-1; v_call: TRBV6-5; cdr3_aa: CASSYRRYNEQFF
j_call: TRBJ1-4; v_call: TRBV4-2; cdr3_aa: CASSPQGRPNEKLFF
j_call: TRBJ1-1; v_call: TRBV28; cdr3_aa: CASSLSRGGGTEAFF
j_call: TRBJ1-5; v_call: TRBV21-1; cdr3_aa: CASSYGGDSNQPQHF
j_call: TRBJ1-2; v_call: TRBV6-1; cdr3_aa: CASSEEFWDRGLHYGYTF
j_call: TRBJ2-2; v_call: TRBV5-1; cdr3_aa: CASSLVPDTGELFF
j_call: TRBJ1-1; v_call: TRBV12-1; cdr3_aa: CASSYGKTGNTEAFF
j_call: TRBJ1-5; v_call: TRBV2; cdr3_aa: CASSSAGGYQPQHF
j_call: TRBJ1-1; v_call: TRBV18; cdr3_aa: CASSPNRGRDLNTEAFF
j_call: TRBJ2-5; v_call: TRBV5-1; cdr3_aa: CASSYGTSGGETQYF
j_call: TRBJ1-1; v_call: TRBV6-6; cdr3_aa: CASSYWTGVNTEAFF
j_call: TRBJ2-1; v_call: TRBV4-1; cdr3_aa: CASSQLIAGGLYNEQFF
j_call: TRBJ2-2; v_call: TRBV10-3; cdr3_aa: CAISESRAGETGELFF
j_call: TRBJ1-1; v_call: TRBV19; cdr3_aa: CASSIPRGKNTEAFF
j_call: TRBJ1-2; v_call: TRBV7-2; cdr3_aa: CASSLDRGHYGYTF
j_call: TRBJ1-4; v_call: TRBV28; cdr3_aa: CASSVPGTDNEKLFF
j_call: TRBJ2-3; v_call: TRBV28; cdr3_aa: CASSFHRTGTDTQYF
j_call: TRBJ2-1; v_call: TRBV10-1; cdr3_aa: CASSSGPSYNEQFF
j_call: TRBJ1-1; v_call: TRBV7-3; cdr3_aa: CASSLVRTVGTEAFF
j_call: TRBJ2-1; v_call: TRBV3-1/TRBV3-2; cdr3_aa: CASSQGASGAGEIGLAGANEQFF
j_call: TRBJ2-5; v_call: TRBV10-1; cdr3_aa: CASSESWRRGRTQETQYF
j_call: TRBJ2-1; v_call: TRBV2; cdr3_aa: CASRQERVINEQFF
j_call: TRBJ1-3; v_call: TRBV3-1/TRBV3-2; cdr3_aa: CASSHSRSGGNTIYF
j_call: TRBJ2-3; v_call: TRBV19; cdr3_aa: CASSLRDLRTDTQYF
j_call: TRBJ2-7; v_call: TRBV3-1/TRBV3-2; cdr3_aa: CASSQVSLQGGREQYF